Given below is one T cell receptor beta chain in context. Its recognized antigen is unknown. The record has no base qualities; no much larger clone is one base away. These data are taken from a study of T cell responses to AZD1222 COVID-19 vaccine (dated by TCRdb to about 2021). General notes on the study: AZD1222 recipients with second doses at about 4 weeks or about 12 weeks were pooled, because spike-specific TCR depth and breadth did not differ between schedules. A total of 230 to 250 trial participants underwent TCR sequencing, of whom around 210 had received two doses of AZD1222 and roughly 26 had received two doses of the MenACWY control vaccine. Trial participants were enrolled by age into subgroups of 18-55, 56-69 and 70-plus years, and around 150, 28 and 57 TCR-sequenced participants, respectively, were included in these subgroups. Beyond this particular receptor, the publication reports: Reportedly, close to half of the unique spike-specific TCRs recognized epitopes lying outside the regions that are mutated in the B.1.351 and B.1.1.7 variants. The vaccine-associated CD4 TCRs covered the entire spike protein, and the dominant responses fell in regions 160-218 and 743-854. The 56-69-year group was small, and its depth increase did not reach significance, likely because of low power. Participants were mostly white British and included more females than males, and it was suggested by the authors that clonal diversity may have been underestimated. Conclusions about previously exposed vaccinees were limited because only 6 or 7 AZD1222 recipients were SARS-CoV-2 seropositive at baseline. No day 14 peak-response samples were available, so repertoires were characterized only after the peak T cell response. A significant rise in spike-specific TCR breadth and depth was observed after two AZD1222 doses relative to day 0 and relative to MenACWY recipients.

The time point label here, explained by the study, means: baseline before first vaccination. Vaccinee samples came from UK trials COV001 and COV002, including a single-blind randomized controlled phase 2/3 trial of AZD1222 (ChAdOx1 nCoV-19) in healthy adults. Trial participant PBMC samples were collected at day 0 and day 28 after the second dose for TCRbeta chain sequencing. V is clipped by 2 bases and J by 5 bases, and the sequence between their germline boundaries is 15 bases long. CDR1 and CDR2, per the germline V gene, are KGHSH and LQKENI. Spanning cysteine to phenylalanine, the CDR3 consists of 15 amino acids. Of all the DNA, just the CDR3 is kept, 45 bases in frame from base 1. The CDR3 regions of human TCRbeta chains were analyzed by immunosequencing. The original methods were these. Repertoire TCRs were checked for matches against a reference library of SARS-CoV-2-specific TCRs that had been generated using the MIRA antigen-specificity platform. Breadth was defined as the fraction of unique TCRs that were SARS-CoV-2-associated, and depth was defined as the fraction of total T cells that were SARS-CoV-2-associated. Using the MIRA data, each spike-specific TCR was assigned both to the spike region to which the TCR was reactive and to a CD4 or CD8 class. Log10-transformed breadth and depth values were compared by one-way ANOVA with Sidak's multiple comparisons tests. TCRdb re-hosts the immuneACCESS table, in-frame sequences only. Its copies lack some clones; in the studies checked, an unresolved V gene accounts for under half of them, and the cause for the rest is not known. V and J calls plus clone size are reproduced from that table; the DNA served to infer D and trimming. The sample table holds 60,000 to 70,000 clones, of which 82% were seen once. Of the sample, under 6% falls within the top ten clones.

Sequencing was performed on peripheral blood, taken on day 0 of AZD1222 vaccination. The TCR comes from an adult in good health. The chain is made from TRBV18 and TRBJ2-5; no D segment can be confidently identified. The nucleotide sequence reads TGTGCCAGCTCACCAGAGGACGCTCGGCGGGAGACCCAGTACTTC. Its translation is CASSPEDARRETQYF.